The 5 T cell receptor beta chains below all came from one sample that was sequenced in a study of blood T cell repertoires in COVID-19. TCRdb's table, derived via immunoSEQ multiplex PCR, lists solely in-frame clones and lacks some. The sample includes 230,000 or so clones, 84% of them seen just once. Material for sequencing was PBMCs or T cells enriched from blood (not recorded which). The source is a man between 45 and 60 years old who had recovered from COVID-19.

V usage is TRBV18 and J usage is TRBJ2-1; tentative D call: TRBD2 (5 bases). V was clipped by 3 bases and J by 9 bases, with 12 bases between them. CDR3 length: 13 amino acids. Germline CDR1 is KGHSH and CDR2 is LQKENI. CDR3 loop: CASSPLSDGEQFF. The CDR3 coding sequence is TGTGCCAGCTCACCCCTTAGCGATGGTGAGCAGTTCTTC.

This chain uses TRBV9 with TRBJ2-3; the match to TRBD2 covers 12 bases. Germline lookup yields CDR1 SGDLS and CDR2 YYNGEE. CDR3 size: 18 residues. V was pared by 4 bases and J by 5 bases, with 14 bases of the junction left unmatched. This CDR3 reads CASSTSTLAGGKIDTQYF. For the CDR3, the DNA is TGTGCCAGCAGCACCTCGACCCTAGCGGGAGGGAAGATAGATACGCAGTATTTT. Complete variable domain (other parts from reference TRBV9 and TRBJ2-3): DSGVTQTPKHLITATGQRVTLRCSPRSGDLSVYWYQQSLDQGLQFLIQYYNGEERAKGNILERFSAQQFPDLHSELNLSSLELGDSALYFCASSTSTLAGGKIDTQYFGPGTRLTVL.

The CDR3: CASSLSGAREPQHF. CDR3 in DNA: TGTGCCAGCAGTTTATCGGGGGCTCGGGAGCCCCAGCATTTT. The chain recombines TRBV27 with TRBJ1-5, with D possibly being TRBD1 (6 bases). Trimming cost V 0 bases and J 8 bases, with 11 bases left between them. Germline CDR1 reads MNHEY; CDR2 reads SMNVEV (reference sequence). CDR3 size: 14 residues.

This sequence joins TRBV9 and TRBJ2-7, with 9 bases that match TRBD1. V lost 5 bases, J lost 5 bases, and 8 bases stayed unmatched. Germline-derived CDR1 and CDR2 are SGDLS and YYNGEE. CDR3 length: 14 amino acids. The chain's CDR3 is CASSRTGEFDEQYF. The CDR3 nucleotides read TGTGCCAGCAGTCGGACAGGGGAATTCGACGAGCAGTACTTC.

This clone was seen a handful of times. The chain employs TRBV10-3 and TRBJ2-7; D perhaps matches TRBD1 (5 bases). Germline V gene data show CDR1 as ENHRY and CDR2 as SYGVKD. CDR3 length: 12 amino acids. The V end was cut by 11 bases, the J end by 4 bases, with 15 bases between. The CDR3 DNA reads TGTGCCTCCAAAGGTCAGGGTTACGAGCAGTACTTC. This sequence encodes CASKGQGYEQYF.